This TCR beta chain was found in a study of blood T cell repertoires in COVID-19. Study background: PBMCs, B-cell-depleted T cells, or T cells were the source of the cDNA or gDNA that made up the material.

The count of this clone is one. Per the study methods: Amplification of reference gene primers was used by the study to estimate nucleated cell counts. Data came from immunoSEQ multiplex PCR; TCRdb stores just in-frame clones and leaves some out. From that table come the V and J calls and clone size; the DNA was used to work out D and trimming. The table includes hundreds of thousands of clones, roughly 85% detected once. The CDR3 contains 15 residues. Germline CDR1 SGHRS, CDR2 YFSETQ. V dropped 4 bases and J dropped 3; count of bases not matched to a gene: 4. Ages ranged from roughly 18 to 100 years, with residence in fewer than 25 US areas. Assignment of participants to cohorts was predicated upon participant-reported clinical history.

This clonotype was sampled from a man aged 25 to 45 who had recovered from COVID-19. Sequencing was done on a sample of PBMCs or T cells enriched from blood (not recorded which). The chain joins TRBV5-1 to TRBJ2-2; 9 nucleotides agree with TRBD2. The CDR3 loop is CASSAGLADTGELFF. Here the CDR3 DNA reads TGCGCCAGCAGCGCGGGACTAGCCGACACCGGGGAGCTGTTTTTT. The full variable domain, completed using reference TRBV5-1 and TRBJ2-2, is KAGVTQTPRYLIKTRGQQVTLSCSPISGHRSVSWYQQTPGQGLQFLFEYFSETQRNKGNFPGRFSGRQFSNSRSEMNVSTLELGDSALYLCASSAGLADTGELFFGEGSRLTVL.